This TCR beta chain was documented in a study of cytomegalovirus exposure and HLA in healthy donors. Findings of the study overall: Most observed TCR sequences were rare, whereas some public TCRs were detected in many donors.

About this clone itself: Its specificity is not known.

Method: immunoSEQ multiplex PCR; TCRdb's copy keeps in-frame clones and lacks some. The sample includes 100,000 to 150,000 clones, 80% to 90% seen only once; the top ten take over 1%. The CDR3 spans 16 residues. Trimming took 3 bases from V and 3 from J, leaving 15 bases between them. In germline, CDR1 is MDHEN, CDR2 SYDVKM. The V and J genes are TRBV28 and TRBJ1-5; D uncertain. The clonotype originates from a woman under 30 in good health and CMV-seronegative. Sequenced input: PBMCs. CDR3 residues: CASSFLSGKYNQPQHF. CDR3 bases: TGTGCCAGCAGTTTTTTGTCAGGCAAATACAATCAGCCCCAGCATTTT.